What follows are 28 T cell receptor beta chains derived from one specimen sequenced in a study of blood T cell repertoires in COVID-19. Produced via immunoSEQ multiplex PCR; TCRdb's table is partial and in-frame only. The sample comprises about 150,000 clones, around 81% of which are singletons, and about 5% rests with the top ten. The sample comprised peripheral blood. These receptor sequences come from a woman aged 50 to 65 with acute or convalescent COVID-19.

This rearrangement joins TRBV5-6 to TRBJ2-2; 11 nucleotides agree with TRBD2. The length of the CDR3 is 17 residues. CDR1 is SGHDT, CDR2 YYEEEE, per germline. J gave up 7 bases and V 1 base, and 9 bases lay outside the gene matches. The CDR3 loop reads CASSLIGLAGGGGELFF. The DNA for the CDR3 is TGTGCCAGCAGCTTGATCGGCCTAGCGGGGGGAGGCGGGGAGCTGTTTTTT.

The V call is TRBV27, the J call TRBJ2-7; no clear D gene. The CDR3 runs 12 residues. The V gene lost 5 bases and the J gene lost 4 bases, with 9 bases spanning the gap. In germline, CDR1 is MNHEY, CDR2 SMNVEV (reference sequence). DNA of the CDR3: TGTGCCAGCAGTAGTAATCTATACGAGCAGTACTTC. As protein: CASSSNLYEQYF.

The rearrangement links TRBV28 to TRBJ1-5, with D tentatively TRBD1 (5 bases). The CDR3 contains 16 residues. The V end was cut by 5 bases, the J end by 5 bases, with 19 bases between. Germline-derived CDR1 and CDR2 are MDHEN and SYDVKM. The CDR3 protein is CASSTSGVGRDQPQHF. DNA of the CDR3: TGTGCCAGCAGTACATCGGGGGTGGGGAGGGATCAGCCCCAGCATTTT.

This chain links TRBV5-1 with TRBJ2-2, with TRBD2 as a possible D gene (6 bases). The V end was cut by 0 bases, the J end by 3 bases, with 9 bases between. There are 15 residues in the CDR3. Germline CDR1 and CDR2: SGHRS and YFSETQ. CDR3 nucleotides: TGCGCCAGCAGCTTGGCATGGGGGGACACCGGGGAGCTGTTTTTT. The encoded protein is CASSLAWGDTGELFF.

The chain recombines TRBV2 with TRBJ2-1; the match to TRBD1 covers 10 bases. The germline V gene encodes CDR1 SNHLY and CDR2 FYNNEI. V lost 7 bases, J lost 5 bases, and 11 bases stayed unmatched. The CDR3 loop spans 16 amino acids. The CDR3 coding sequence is TGTGCCAGCAACTCCAGGAGACAGGGGGCTCACAATGAGCAGTTCTTC. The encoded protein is CASNSRRQGAHNEQFF.

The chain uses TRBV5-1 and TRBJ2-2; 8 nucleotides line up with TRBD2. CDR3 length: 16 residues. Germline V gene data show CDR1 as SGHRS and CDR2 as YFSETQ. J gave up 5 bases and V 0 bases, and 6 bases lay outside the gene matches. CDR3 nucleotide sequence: TGCGCCAGCAGCTTGGTCCCGGGACTAGATACCGGGGAGCTGTTTTTT. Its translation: CASSLVPGLDTGELFF.

The DNA of the CDR3 is TGTGCCAGTAGTATAGGCCGCAGTTCCGAGCAGTACTTC. Translated, it gives CASSIGRSSEQYF. The chain joins TRBV19 to TRBJ2-7, with D hard to call. The germline CDR1 and CDR2 sequences are LNHDA and SQIVND (reference sequence). The CDR3 loop spans 13 amino acids. Trimming pared 1 base from V and 6 bases from J, leaving 10 bases between.

CDR3 residues: CASSSRQGAAGYTF. Written as DNA, the CDR3 is TGTGCCAGCAGCTCGCGACAGGGGGCGGCTGGCTACACCTTC. The chain links TRBV7-2 to TRBJ1-2; TRBD1 aligns across 10 bases. The junction had 6 bases not matched to a gene; V was cut back by 4 bases and J by 7 bases. Per germline, CDR1 SGHTA and CDR2 FQGNSA. This CDR3 comprises 14 residues. The full variable domain, in which reference TRBV7-2 and TRBJ1-2 provide the parts outside the CDR3, is GAGVSQSPSNKVTEKGKDVELRCDPISGHTALYWYRQSLGQGLEFLIYFQGNSAPDKSGLPSDRFSAERTGGSVSTLTIQRTQQEDSAVYLCASSSRQGAAGYTFGSGTRLTVV.

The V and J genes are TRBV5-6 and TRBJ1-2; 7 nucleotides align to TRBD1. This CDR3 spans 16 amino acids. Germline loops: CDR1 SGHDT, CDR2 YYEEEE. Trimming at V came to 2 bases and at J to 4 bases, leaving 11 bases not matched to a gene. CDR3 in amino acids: CASSFVTGLRSYGYTF. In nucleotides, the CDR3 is TGTGCCAGCAGCTTTGTGACAGGGTTGAGGAGCTATGGCTACACCTTC.

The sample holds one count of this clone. CDR3 in amino acids: CASSEGVVVPQPQHF. CDR3 nucleotide sequence: TGTGCCAGCAGTGAAGGAGTTGTCGTTCCACAGCCCCAGCATTTT. The chain is built from TRBV6-1 and TRBJ1-5; D is unclear. V shed 1 base and J shed 7 bases, with 14 bases lying between them. There are 15 residues in the CDR3. Germline assignment: CDR1 MNHNS and CDR2 SASEGT.

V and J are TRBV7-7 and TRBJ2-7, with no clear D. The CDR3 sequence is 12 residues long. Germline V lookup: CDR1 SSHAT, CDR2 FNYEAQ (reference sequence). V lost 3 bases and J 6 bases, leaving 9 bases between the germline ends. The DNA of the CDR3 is TGTGCCAGCAGCTTGAACGGCGGCGAGCAGTACTTC. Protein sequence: CASSLNGGEQYF.

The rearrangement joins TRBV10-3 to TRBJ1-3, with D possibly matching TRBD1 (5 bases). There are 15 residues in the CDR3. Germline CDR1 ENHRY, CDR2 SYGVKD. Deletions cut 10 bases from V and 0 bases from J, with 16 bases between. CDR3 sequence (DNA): TGTGCCACCGCCAAAGACAGCAGCTCTGGAAACACCATATATTTT. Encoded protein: CATAKDSSSGNTIYF.

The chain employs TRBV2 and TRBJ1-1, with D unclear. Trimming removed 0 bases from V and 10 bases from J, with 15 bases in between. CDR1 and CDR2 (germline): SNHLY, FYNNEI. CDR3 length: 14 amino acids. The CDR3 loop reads CASSEALRPAGAFF. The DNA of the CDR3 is TGTGCCAGCAGTGAAGCGCTTCGGCCGGCGGGAGCTTTCTTT.

This chain's CDR3 is CASRTRVNTEAFF. CDR3 DNA: TGTGCCAGCAGGACTCGGGTGAACACTGAAGCTTTCTTT. The chain employs TRBV6-5 and TRBJ1-1; no firm D call. V gave up 6 bases and J gave up 0 bases, with 8 bases separating them. CDR3 size: 13 residues. CDR1 is MNHEY, CDR2 SVGAGI, per germline.

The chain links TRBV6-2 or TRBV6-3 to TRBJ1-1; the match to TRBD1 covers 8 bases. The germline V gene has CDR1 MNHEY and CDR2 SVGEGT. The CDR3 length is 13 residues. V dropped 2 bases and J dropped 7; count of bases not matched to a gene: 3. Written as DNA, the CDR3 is TGTGCCAGCAGTTACGACAGGGGAGGTGAAGCTTTCTTT. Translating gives CASSYDRGGEAFF.

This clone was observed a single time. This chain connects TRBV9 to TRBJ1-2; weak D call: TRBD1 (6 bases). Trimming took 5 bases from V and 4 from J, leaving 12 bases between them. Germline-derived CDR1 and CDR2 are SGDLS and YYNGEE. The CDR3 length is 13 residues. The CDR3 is CASSAQGSYGYTF. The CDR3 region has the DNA TGTGCCAGCAGTGCACAGGGATCCTATGGCTACACCTTC.

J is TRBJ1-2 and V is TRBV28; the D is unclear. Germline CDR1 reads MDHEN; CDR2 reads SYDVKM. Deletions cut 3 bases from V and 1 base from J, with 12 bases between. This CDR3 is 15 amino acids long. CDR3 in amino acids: CASSFVDKFNYGYTF. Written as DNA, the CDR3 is TGTGCCAGCAGTTTCGTCGACAAATTTAACTATGGCTACACCTTC.

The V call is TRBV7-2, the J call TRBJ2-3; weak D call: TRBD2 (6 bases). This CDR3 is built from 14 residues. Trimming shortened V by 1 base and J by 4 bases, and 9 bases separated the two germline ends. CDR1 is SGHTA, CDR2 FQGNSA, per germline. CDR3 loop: CASSLDWGADTQYF. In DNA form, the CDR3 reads TGTGCCAGCAGCTTAGATTGGGGGGCAGATACGCAGTATTTT.

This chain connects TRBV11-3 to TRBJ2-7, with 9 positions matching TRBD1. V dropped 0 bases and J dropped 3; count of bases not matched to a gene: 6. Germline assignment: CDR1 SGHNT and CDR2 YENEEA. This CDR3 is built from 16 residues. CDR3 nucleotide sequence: TGTGCCAGCAGCTTAGATCCCGGGACAGGGAACTACGAGCAGTACTTC. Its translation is CASSLDPGTGNYEQYF.

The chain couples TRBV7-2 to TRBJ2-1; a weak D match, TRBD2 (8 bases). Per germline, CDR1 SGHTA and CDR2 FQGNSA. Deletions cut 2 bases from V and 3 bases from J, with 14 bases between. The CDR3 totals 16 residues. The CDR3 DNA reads TGTGCCAGCAGCTTAACAGGGGCGGGGGGCTACAATGAGCAGTTCTTC. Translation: CASSLTGAGGYNEQFF. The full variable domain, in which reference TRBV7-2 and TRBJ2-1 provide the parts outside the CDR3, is GAGVSQSPSNKVTEKGKDVELRCDPISGHTALYWYRQSLGQGLEFLIYFQGNSAPDKSGLPSDRFSAERTGGSVSTLTIQRTQQEDSAVYLCASSLTGAGGYNEQFFGPGTRLTVL.

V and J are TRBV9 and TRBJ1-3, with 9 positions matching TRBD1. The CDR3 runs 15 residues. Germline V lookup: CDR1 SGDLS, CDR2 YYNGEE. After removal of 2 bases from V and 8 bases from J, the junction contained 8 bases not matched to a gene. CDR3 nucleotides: TGTGCCAGCAGCGTCCGGGACAGGGTAGGGGACACCATATATTTT. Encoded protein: CASSVRDRVGDTIYF.

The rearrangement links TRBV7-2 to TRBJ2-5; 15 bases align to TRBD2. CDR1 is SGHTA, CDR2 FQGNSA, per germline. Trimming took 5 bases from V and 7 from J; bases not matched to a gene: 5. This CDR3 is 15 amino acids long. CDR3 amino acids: CASSRTSGGAGTQYF. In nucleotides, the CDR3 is TGTGCCAGCAGCCGGACTAGCGGGGGGGCCGGGACCCAGTACTTC.

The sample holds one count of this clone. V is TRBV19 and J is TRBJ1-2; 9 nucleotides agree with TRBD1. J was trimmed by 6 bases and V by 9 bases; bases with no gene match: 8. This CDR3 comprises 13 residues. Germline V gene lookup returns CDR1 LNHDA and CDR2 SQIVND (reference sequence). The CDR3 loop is CASRSRDRDGYTF. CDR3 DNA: TGTGCCAGCAGGTCCCGGGACAGGGATGGCTACACCTTC.

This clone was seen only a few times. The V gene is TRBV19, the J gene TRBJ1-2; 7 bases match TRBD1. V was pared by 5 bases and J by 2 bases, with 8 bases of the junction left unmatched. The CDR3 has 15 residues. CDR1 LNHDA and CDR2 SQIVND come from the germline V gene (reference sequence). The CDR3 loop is CASSSSRQGNYGYTF. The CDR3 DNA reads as TGTGCCAGTAGTTCATCTCGACAGGGAAACTATGGCTACACCTTC.

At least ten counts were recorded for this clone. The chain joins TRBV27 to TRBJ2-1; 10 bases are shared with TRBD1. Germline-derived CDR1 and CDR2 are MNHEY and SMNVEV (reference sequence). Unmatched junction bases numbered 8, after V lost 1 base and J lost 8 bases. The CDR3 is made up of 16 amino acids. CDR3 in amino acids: CASSLYGTGVRDEQFF. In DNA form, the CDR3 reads TGTGCCAGCAGTTTATATGGGACAGGGGTACGAGATGAGCAGTTCTTC.

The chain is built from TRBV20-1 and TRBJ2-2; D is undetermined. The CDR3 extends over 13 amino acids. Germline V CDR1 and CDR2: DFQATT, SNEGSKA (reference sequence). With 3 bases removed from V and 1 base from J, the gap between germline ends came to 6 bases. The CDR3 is CSASQENTGELFF. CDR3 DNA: TGCAGTGCTAGTCAGGAGAACACCGGGGAGCTGTTTTTT.

The CDR3 here is CASSQELAGGYTDTQYF. In DNA, the CDR3 is TGTGCCAGCAGCCAAGAGCTAGCGGGGGGATACACAGATACGCAGTATTTT. The rearrangement joins TRBV4-2 to TRBJ2-3; 11 bases are a match to TRBD2. With 0 bases clipped from V and 2 bases from J, the junction kept 4 bases outside the gene matches. CDR3 length: 17 residues. Germline V lookup: CDR1 LGHNA, CDR2 YNFKEQ.

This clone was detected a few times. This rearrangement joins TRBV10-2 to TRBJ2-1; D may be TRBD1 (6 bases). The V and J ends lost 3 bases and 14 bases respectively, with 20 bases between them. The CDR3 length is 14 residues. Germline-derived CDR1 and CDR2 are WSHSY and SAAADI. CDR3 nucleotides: TGCGCCAGCAGTGACTCACAGGGCTATCACGCGGAGTTCTTC. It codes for CASSDSQGYHAEFF.